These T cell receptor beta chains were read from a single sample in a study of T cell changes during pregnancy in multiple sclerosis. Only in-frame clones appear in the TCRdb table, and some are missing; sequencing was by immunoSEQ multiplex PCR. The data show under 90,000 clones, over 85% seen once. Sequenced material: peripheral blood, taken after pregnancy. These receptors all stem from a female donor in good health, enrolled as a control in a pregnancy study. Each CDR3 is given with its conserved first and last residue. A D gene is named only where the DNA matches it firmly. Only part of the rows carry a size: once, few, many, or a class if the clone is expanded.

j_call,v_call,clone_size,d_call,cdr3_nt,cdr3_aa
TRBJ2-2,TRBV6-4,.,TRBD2,TGTGCCAGCAGTAGCGGGGGGGACACCGGGGAGCTGTTTTTT,CASSSGGDTGELFF
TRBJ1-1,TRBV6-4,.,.,TGTGCCAGCAGTGAGGAGGGGCCTACGATGAACACTGAAGCTTTCTTT,CASSEEGPTMNTEAFF
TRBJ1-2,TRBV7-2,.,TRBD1,TGTGCCAGCAGCTTAGAGGGGACAGTAAGCTATGGCTACACCTTC,CASSLEGTVSYGYTF
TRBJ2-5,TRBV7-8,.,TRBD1,TGTGCCAGCAGCCCAACCGGGACAGGGACCCAAGAGACCCAGTACTTC,CASSPTGTGTQETQYF
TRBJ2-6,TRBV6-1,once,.,TGTGCCAGCACCTCGGGGGCCAACGTCCTGACTTTC,CASTSGANVLTF
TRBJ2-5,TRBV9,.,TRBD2,TGTGCCAGCAGCGTAGGTCCTAGCGGGAGTGAAGAGACCCAGTACTTC,CASSVGPSGSEETQYF
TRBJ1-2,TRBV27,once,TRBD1,TGTGCCAGCAGTACGGACAGGGAGGGAGGAAGCTATGGCTACACCTTC,CASSTDREGGSYGYTF
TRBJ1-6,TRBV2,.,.,TGTGCCAGCAGTGATCGGGAAAGATCACCCCTCCACTTT,CASSDRERSPLHF
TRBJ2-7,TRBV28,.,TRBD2,TGTGCCAGCAGTGGACTAGCGGGAGTCTACGAGCAGTACTTC,CASSGLAGVYEQYF
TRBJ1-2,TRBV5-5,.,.,TGTGCCAGCAGCTTGTCGTCGTATGGCTACACCTTC,CASSLSSYGYTF
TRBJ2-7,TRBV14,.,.,TGTGCCAGCAGCCAAGGCGTGGCGGGAACTTACGAGCAGTACTTC,CASSQGVAGTYEQYF
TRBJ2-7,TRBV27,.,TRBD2,TGTGCCAGCAGTGCCCAGCGGGAGTGGGGCTCCTACGAGCAGTACTTC,CASSAQREWGSYEQYF
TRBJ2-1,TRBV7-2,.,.,TGTGCCAGCAGCTTATCTAGCCGTCCCAATGAGCAGTTCTTC,CASSLSSRPNEQFF
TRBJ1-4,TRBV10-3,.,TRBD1,TGTGCCATCAGTGTGGGACAGATGGGTGAAAAACTGTTTTTT,CAISVGQMGEKLFF
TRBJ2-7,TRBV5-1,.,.,TGCGCCAGTAAAGCCGGGGTTAGCTCCTACGAGCAGTACTTC,CASKAGVSSYEQYF
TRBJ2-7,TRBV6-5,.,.,TGTGCCAGCAGTAATCCGGGTTATACCTACGAGCAGTACTTC,CASSNPGYTYEQYF
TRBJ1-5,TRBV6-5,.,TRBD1,TGTGCCAGCAGTTACCTGGTCCAGGGGGCGAATCAGCCCCAGCATTTT,CASSYLVQGANQPQHF
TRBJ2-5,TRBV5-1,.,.,TGCGCCAGCAGGCTAGCGAGTCAAGAGACCCAGTACTTC,CASRLASQETQYF
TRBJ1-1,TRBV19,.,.,TGTGCCAGTAGTATAGTTCCAGGGGAGACTGAAGCTTTCTTT,CASSIVPGETEAFF
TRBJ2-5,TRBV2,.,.,TGTGCCAGCAGTGAACTAGAGACCCAGTACTTC,CASSELETQYF
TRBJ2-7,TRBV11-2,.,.,TGTGCCAGCAGTCTAACCGACGGAGCGGACTACGAGCAGTACTTC,CASSLTDGADYEQYF
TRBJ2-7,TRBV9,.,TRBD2,TGTGCCAGCAGCTCCGGGACTAGGCTACAGCAGTACTTC,CASSSGTRLQQYF
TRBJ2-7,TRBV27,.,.,TGTGCCAGCAGTTTAGGGGCCGGGTGGGAGCAGTACTTC,CASSLGAGWEQYF